The following is a T cell receptor (beta chain) sequence with its context. Its target is not known. The sample originates from a study of cytomegalovirus exposure and HLA in healthy donors. The PCR contained 60 Vbeta and 13 Jbeta primers. The repertoire was sequenced with immunoSEQ multiplex PCR; TCRdb's copy has only in-frame clones and lacks some. This sample carries tens of thousands of clones, with approximately 15% going to the ten biggest clones. Findings and caveats of the study: Highly shared sequence variants in one cluster were likely a sequencing artifact.

V was cut by 3 bases and J by 5 bases, with 11 bases left in between. Per germline, CDR1 SGHDN and CDR2 FVKESK. The CDR3 extends over 13 amino acids. Sequenced sample: PBMCs. The chain joins TRBV14 to TRBJ2-7; D might be TRBD1 (6 bases). The receptor was derived from a man aged 45-65 years in good health and CMV-seropositive. In nucleotides, the CDR3 is TGTGCCAGCAGCCAGCAGGGGTCGGACGAGCAGTACGTC. It codes for CASSQQGSDEQYV.